This T cell receptor beta chain is from a study of molecular identifiers for immune sequencing clone quantification. Study-wide points: Effector cells had over 99% of their molecules in clones above 20 RNA copies, while naive cells had under 1%. Identical TCR molecules can share a barcode, and this sharing could underestimate highly expanded clone sizes.

Trimming cost V 0 bases and J 0 bases, with 14 bases left between them. This CDR3 region has 17 residues. Looked up from germline, CDR1 is LGHNA and CDR2 is YSLEER. MiXCR was run by TCRdb on the PCR reads, yielding one entry per CDR3 protein. The sample lists about 640,000 distinct CDR3 sequences, just under 20% seen once, with about 0.9% in the top ten. This clonotype was seen at least ten times. Its cognate antigen is unknown. The J gene is TRBJ1-1, the V gene TRBV4-3; unclear D gene. The clonotype was recovered from a human donor in good health. Some libraries in this study had Jurkat cell RNA spiked in. The sequenced sample was naive CD8+ T cells from blood, with Jurkat cell RNA spiked in. Stated subset: FACS-sorted CD8+CD4-CCR7+CD45RA+ naive T cells. CDR3 sequence reads: CASSQDPVRSMNTEAFF. In nucleotides, the CDR3 is TGCGCCAGCAGCCAAGACCCTGTCAGATCCATGAACACTGAAGCTTTCTTT.